The TCR beta chain under discussion was sequenced for a study of early T cells in non-severe SARS-CoV-2 infection. Turning to the study itself: Bulk RNA from unsorted whole blood was sequenced; chains were unpaired.

Individual cDNA molecules were tagged with unique molecular identifiers. TCRdb redid the calling of the 5' RACE reads with MiXCR, one entry per CDR3 protein. The sample yields approximately 50,000 distinct CDR3 sequences, around 9.1% seen once. This clonotype was seen at least ten times. As yet, its antigen is unknown. General study results and limits: Matching results from VDJdb favored anti-spike CD8 responses, leaving private and CD4 specificities undetected.

Trimming at V came to 6 bases and at J to 0 bases, leaving 11 bases not matched to a gene. The CDR3 is made up of 16 amino acids. Germline V CDR1 and CDR2: MDHEN, SYDVKM. The gene calls are TRBV28 and TRBJ2-7; TRBD1 aligns across 7 bases. What was sequenced was whole blood. The TCR sequence derives from an adult who was a healthcare worker with PCR-confirmed SARS-CoV-2 infection or an uninfected control (not recorded which). This CDR3 is CASRADRQGPSYEQYF. The DNA for the CDR3 is TGTGCCAGCAGGGCGGATCGACAGGGCCCCTCCTACGAGCAGTACTTC.